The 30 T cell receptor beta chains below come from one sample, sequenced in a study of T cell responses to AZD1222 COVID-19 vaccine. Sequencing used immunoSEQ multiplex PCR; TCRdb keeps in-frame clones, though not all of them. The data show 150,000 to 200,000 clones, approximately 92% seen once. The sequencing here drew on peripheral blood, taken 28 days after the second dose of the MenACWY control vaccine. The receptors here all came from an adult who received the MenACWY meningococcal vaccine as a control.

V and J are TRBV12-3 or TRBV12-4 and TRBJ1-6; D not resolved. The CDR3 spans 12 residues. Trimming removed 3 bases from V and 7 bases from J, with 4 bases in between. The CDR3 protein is CASSFQNSPLHF. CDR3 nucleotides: TGTGCCAGCAGTTTTCAGAATTCACCCCTCCACTTT.

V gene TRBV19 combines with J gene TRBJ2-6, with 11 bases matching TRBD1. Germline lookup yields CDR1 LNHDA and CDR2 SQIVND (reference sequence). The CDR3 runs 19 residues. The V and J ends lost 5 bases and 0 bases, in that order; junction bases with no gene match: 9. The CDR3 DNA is TGTGCCAGTAGTCCGTACCTAGGGACAGGGGGCTCTGGGGCCAACGTCCTGACTTTC. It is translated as CASSPYLGTGGSGANVLTF.

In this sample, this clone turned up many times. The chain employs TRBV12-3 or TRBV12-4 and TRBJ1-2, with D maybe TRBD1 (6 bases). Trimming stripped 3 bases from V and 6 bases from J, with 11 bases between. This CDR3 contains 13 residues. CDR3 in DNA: TGTGCCAGCAGTTTTGCAGGGGCAGATGGCTACACCTTC. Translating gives CASSFAGADGYTF.

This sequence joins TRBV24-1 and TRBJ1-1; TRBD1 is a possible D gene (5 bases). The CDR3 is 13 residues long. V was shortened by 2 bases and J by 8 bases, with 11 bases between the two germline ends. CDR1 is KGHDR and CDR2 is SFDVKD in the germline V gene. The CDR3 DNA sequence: TGTGCCACCAGTGATTGGACAAACCGAGAAGCTTTCTTT. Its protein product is CATSDWTNREAFF.

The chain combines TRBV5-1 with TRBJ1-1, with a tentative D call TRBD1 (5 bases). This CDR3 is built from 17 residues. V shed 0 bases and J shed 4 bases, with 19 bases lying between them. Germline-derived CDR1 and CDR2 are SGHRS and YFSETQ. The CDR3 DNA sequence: TGCGCCAGCAGCTTGGTGGGGACTTCCATTGGTGGCACTGAAGCTTTCTTT. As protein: CASSLVGTSIGGTEAFF.

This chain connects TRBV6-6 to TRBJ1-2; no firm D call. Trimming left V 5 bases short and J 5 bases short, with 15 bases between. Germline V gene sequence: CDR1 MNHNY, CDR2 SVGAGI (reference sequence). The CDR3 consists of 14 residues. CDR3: CASSRSAQRYGYTF. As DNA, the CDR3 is TGTGCCAGCAGTCGATCGGCCCAGAGATATGGCTACACCTTC.

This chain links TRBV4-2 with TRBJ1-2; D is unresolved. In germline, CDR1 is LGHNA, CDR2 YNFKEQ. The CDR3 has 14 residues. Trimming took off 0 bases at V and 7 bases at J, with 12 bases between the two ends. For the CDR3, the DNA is TGTGCCAGCAGCCAAGAAATCGGTAGGGCTGGCTACACCTTC. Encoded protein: CASSQEIGRAGYTF.

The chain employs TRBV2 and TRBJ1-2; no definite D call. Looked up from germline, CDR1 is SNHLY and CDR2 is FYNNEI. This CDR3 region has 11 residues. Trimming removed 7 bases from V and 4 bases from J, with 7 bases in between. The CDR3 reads CASIGGYGYTF. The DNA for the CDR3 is TGTGCCAGCATCGGAGGCTATGGCTACACCTTC. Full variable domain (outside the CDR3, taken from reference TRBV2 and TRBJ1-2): EPEVTQTPSHQVTQMGQEVILRCVPISNHLYFYWYRQILGQKVEFLVSFYNNEISEKSEIFDDQFSVERPDGSNFTLKIRSTKLEDSAMYFCASIGGYGYTFGSGTRLTVV.

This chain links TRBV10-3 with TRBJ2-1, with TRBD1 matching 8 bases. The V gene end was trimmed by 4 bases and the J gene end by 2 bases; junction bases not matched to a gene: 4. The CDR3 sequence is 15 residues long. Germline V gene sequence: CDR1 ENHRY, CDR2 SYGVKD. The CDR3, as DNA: TGTGCCATCAGTGCGGGACAGGCAGCCTACAATGAGCAGTTCTTC. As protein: CAISAGQAAYNEQFF.

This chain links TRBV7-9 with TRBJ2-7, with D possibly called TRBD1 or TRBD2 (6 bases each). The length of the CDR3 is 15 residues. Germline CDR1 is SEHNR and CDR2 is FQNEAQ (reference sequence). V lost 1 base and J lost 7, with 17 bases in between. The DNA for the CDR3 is TGTGCCAGCAGCTTAGTTCCAGGGGAGGCTGGAGAGCAGTACTTC. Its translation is CASSLVPGEAGEQYF.

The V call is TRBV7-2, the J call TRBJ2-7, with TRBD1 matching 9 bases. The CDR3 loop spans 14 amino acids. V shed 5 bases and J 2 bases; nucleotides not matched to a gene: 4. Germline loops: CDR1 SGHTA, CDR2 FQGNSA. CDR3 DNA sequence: TGTGCCAGCAGCACAGGGACAGGGCCCTACGAGCAGTACTTC. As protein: CASSTGTGPYEQYF.

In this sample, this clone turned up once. CDR3 region: CSVERDTNTEAFF. The CDR3 DNA is TGCAGCGTTGAGAGGGACACTAACACTGAAGCTTTCTTT. The rearrangement joins TRBV29-1 to TRBJ1-1, with D perhaps matching TRBD1 (6 bases). Germline assignment: CDR1 SQVTM and CDR2 ANQGSEA. V lost 3 bases, J lost 2 bases, and 10 bases lay in between. The CDR3 runs to 13 residues.

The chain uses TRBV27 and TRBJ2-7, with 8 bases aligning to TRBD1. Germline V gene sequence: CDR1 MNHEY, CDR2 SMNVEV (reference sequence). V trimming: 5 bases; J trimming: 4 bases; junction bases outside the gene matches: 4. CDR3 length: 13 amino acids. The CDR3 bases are TGTGCCAGCAGTCGGACAGGGAGATACGAGCAGTACTTC. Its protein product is CASSRTGRYEQYF.

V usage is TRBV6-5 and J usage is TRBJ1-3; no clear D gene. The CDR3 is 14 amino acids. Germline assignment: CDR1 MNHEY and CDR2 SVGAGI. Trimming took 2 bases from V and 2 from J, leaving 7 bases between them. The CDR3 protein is CASSYTRAGNTIYF. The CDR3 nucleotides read TGTGCCAGCAGTTACACCAGAGCTGGAAACACCATATATTTT.

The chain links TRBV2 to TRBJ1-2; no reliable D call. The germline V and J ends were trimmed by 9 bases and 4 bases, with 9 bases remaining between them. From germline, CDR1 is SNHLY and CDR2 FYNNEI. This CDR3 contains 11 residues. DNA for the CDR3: TGTGCCAGTCGCAGAACCTATGGCTACACCTTC. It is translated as CASRRTYGYTF.

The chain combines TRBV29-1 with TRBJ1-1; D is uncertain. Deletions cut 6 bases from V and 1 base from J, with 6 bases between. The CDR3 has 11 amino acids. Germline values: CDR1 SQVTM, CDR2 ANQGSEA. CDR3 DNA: TGCAGCGTGGTAGCGAACACTGAAGCTTTCTTT. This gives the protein CSVVANTEAFF.

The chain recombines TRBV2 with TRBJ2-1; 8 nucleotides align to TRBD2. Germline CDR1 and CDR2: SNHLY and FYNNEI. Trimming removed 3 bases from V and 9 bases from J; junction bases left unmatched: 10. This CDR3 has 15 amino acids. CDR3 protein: CASSERGAVVGEQFF. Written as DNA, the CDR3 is TGTGCCAGCAGTGAGCGGGGGGCCGTGGTTGGTGAGCAGTTCTTC.

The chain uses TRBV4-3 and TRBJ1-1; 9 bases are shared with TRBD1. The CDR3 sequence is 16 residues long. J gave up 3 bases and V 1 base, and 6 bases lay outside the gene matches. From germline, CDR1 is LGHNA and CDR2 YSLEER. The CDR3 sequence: CASSQVRTGVYTEAFF. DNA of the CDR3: TGCGCCAGCAGCCAAGTCAGGACAGGGGTTTACACTGAAGCTTTCTTT.

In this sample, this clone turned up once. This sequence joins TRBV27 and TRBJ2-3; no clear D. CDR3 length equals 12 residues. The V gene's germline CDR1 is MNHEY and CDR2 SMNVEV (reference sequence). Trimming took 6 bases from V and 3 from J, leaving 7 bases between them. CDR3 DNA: TGTGCCAGCAGCCCCGGAACAGATACGCAGTATTTT. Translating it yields CASSPGTDTQYF.

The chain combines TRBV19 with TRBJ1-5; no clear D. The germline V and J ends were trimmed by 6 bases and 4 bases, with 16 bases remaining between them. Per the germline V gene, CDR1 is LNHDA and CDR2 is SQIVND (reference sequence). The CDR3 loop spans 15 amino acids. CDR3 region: CASRMFGGRNQPQHF. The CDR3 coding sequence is TGTGCCAGTAGAATGTTTGGAGGAAGAAATCAGCCCCAGCATTTT. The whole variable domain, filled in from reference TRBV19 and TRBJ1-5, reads DGGITQSPKYLFRKEGQNVTLSCEQNLNHDAMYWYRQDPGQGLRLIYYSQIVNDFQKGDIAEGYSVSREKKESFPLTVTSAQKNPTAFYLCASRMFGGRNQPQHFGDGTRLSIL.

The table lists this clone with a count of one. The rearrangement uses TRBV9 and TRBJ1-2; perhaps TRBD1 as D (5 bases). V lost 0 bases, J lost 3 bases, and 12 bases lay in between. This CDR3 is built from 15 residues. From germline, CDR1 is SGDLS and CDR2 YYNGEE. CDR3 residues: CASSVGGRAYYGYTF. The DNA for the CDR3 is TGTGCCAGCAGCGTAGGAGGCAGGGCTTACTATGGCTACACCTTC.

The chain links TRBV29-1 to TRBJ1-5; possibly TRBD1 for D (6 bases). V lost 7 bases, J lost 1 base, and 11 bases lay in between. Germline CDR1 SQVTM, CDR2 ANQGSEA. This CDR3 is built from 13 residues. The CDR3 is CSGQVGSNQPQHF. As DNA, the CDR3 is TGCAGCGGACAGGTGGGAAGCAATCAGCCCCAGCATTTT.

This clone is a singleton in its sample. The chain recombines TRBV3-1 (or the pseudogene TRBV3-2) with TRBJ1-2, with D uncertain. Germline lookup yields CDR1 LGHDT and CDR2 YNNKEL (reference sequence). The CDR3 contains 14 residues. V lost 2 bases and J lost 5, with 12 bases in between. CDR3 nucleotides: TGTGCCAGCAGCCAAAGATCGTCCTCTTATGGCTACACCTTC. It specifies CASSQRSSSYGYTF.

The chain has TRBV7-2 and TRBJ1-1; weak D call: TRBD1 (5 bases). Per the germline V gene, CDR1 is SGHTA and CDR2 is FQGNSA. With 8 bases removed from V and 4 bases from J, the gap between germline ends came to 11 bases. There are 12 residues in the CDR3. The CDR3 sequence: CASQTGITEAFF. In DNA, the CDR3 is TGTGCCAGCCAAACAGGTATCACTGAAGCTTTCTTT. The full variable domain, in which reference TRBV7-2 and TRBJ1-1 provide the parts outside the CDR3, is GAGVSQSPSNKVTEKGKDVELRCDPISGHTALYWYRQSLGQGLEFLIYFQGNSAPDKSGLPSDRFSAERTGGSVSTLTIQRTQQEDSAVYLCASQTGITEAFFGQGTRLTVV.

The CDR3 DNA sequence: TGTGCCAGCAGCCCTACACCGGCGGCTGCGCAGTATTTT. Encoded protein: CASSPTPAAAQYF. The chain combines TRBV11-3 with TRBJ2-3, with no clear D. V lost 5 bases and J lost 10, with 16 bases in between. Germline CDR1 and CDR2: SGHNT and YENEEA. The CDR3 extends over 13 amino acids.

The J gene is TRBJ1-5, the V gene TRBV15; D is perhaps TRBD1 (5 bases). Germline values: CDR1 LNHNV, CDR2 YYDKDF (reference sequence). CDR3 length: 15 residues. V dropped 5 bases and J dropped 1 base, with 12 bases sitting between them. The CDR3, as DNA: TGTGCCACCAGCTGGGGGAGTGGGAGCAATCAGCCCCAGCATTTT. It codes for CATSWGSGSNQPQHF.

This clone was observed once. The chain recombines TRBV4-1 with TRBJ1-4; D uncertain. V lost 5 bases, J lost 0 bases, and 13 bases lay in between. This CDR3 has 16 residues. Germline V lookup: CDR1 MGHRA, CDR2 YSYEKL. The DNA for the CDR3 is TGCGCCAGCAGCTCCCAGACGCTTGCAACTAATGAAAAACTGTTTTTT. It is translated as CASSSQTLATNEKLFF.

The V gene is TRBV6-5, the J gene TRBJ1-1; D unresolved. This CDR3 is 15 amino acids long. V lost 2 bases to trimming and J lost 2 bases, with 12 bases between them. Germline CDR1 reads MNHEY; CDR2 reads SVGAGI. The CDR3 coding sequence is TGTGCCAGCAGTTACAATGAACGTCCTAACACTGAAGCTTTCTTT. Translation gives CASSYNERPNTEAFF.

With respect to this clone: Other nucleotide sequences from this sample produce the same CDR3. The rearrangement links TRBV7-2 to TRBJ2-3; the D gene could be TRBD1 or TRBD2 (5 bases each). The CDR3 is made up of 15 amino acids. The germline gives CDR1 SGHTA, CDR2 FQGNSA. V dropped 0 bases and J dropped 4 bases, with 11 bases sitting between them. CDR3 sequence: CASSLARGGADTQYF. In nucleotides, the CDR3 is TGTGCCAGCAGCTTAGCGAGGGGCGGCGCAGATACGCAGTATTTT.

The CDR3 region has the DNA TGTGCCAGCAGCATGACAGGGATGAACACTGAAGCTTTCTTT. Its translation is CASSMTGMNTEAFF. This chain joins TRBV7-9 and TRBJ1-1; the match to TRBD1 covers 7 bases. Germline V gene lookup returns CDR1 SEHNR and CDR2 FQNEAQ (reference sequence). The CDR3 extends over 14 amino acids. V was clipped by 5 bases and J by 0 bases; unmatched bases: 3.